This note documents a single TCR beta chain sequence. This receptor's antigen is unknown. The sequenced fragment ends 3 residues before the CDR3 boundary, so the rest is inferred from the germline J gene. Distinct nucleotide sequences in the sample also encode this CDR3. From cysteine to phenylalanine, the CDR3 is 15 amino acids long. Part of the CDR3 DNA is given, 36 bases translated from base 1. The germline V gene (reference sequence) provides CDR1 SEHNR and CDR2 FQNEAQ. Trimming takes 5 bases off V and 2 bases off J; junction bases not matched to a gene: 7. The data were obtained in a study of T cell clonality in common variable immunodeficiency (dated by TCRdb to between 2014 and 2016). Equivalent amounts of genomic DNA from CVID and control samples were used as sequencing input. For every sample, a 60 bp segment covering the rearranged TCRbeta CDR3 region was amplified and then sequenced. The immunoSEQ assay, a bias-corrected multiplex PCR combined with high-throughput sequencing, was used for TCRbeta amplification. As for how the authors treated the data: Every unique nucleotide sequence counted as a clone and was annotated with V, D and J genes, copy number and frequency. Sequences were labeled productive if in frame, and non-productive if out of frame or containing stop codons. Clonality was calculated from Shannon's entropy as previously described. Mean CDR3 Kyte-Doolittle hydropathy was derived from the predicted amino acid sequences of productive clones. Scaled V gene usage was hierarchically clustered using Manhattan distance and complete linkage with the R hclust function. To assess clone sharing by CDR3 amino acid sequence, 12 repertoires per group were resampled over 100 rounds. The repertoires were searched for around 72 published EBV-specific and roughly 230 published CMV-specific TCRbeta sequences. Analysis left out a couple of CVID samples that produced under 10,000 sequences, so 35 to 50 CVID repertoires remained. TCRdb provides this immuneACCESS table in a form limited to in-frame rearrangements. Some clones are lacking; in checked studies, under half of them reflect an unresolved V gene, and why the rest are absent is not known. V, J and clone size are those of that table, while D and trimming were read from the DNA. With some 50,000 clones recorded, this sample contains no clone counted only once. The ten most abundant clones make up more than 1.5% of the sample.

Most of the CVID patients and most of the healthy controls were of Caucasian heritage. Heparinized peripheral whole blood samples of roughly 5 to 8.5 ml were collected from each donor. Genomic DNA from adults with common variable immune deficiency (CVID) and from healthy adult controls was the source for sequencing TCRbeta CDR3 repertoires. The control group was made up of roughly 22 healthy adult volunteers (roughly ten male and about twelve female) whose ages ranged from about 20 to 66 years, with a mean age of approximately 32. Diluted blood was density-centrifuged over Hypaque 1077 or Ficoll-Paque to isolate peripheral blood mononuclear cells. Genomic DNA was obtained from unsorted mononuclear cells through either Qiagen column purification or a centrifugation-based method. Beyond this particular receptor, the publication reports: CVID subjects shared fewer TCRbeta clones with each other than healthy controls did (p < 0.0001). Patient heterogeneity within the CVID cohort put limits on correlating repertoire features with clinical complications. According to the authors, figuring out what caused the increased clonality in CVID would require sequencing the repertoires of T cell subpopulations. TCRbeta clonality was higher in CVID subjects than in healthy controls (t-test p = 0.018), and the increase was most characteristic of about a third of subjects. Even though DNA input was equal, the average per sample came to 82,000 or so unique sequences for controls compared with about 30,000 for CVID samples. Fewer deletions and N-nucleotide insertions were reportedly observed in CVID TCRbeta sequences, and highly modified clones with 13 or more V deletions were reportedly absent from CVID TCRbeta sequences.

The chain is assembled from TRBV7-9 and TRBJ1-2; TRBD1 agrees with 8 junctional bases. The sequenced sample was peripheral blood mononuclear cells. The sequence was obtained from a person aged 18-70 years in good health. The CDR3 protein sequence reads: CASSEQTGVNYGYTF. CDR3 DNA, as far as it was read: TGTGCCAGCAGCGAACAGACAGGGGTGAACTATGGC. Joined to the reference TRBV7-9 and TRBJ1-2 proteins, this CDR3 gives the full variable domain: DTGVSQNPRHKITKRGQNVTFRCDPISEHNRLYWYRQTLGQGPEFLTYFQNEAQLEKSRLLSDRFSAERPKGSFSTLEIQRTEQGDSAMYLCASSEQTGVNYGYTFGSGTRLTVV.